This T cell receptor (beta chain) came from a study of CD8+ T cells in alopecia areata. Study-wide findings and caveats: Normal skin's resident alphabeta T cells are also sequenced in scalp samples.

RNA, once extracted, was reverse transcribed into cDNA for use as the sequencing template. TCRdb's copy holds only in-frame clones and misses some; the assay was immunoSEQ multiplex PCR. The repertoire holds some 180,000 clones, with 45% to 70% as singletons. The CDR3 consists of 14 residues. Germline CDR1 is MDHEN and CDR2 is SYDVKM. V dropped 6 bases and J dropped 5; count of bases not matched to a gene: 6. This clone was counted between two and nine times. Its target is not known. The sample was CD8+ T cells sorted from blood. This chain connects TRBV28 to TRBJ2-3; 9 nucleotides agree with TRBD2. This receptor was identified in a human donor in good health. CDR3 loop: CASRLAGAGDTQYF. In nucleotides, the CDR3 is TGTGCCAGCAGATTAGCGGGGGCCGGAGATACGCAGTATTTT.